The clone carrying this TCR beta chain has at least ten counts. What it recognizes is unknown. Germline-derived CDR1 and CDR2 are MDHEN and SYDVKM. V lost 5 bases to trimming and J lost 3 bases, with 8 bases between them. This CDR3 contains 12 residues. This entry is derived from a study of molecular identifiers for immune sequencing clone quantification. At the level of the study: The replicate experiment used RNA from approximately 20,000 or 100,000 naive CD8 cells. This RNA was split into five aliquots, and four of them were sequenced. Study results and caveats: Highly expanded clones may be undercounted when identical TCR molecules share barcodes. Clones with over 20 RNA copies captured over 99% of effector molecules but under 1% of naive ones.

Sorting isolated naive CD8 T cells as CD8+CD4-CCR7+CD45RA+ events. TCRdb recomputed calls from the PCR reads with MiXCR, one row per CDR3 protein. The data contain just over 35,000 distinct CDR3 sequences, around a sixth of them singletons. Sequences were obtained from naive CD8+ T cells from blood, with Jurkat cell RNA spiked in. As for subset: FACS-sorted CD8+CD4-CCR7+CD45RA+ naive T cells. The sequence came from a human donor in good health. Some libraries in this study had Jurkat cell RNA spiked in. V is TRBV28 and J is TRBJ2-7, with D perhaps matching TRBD1 (6 bases). For the CDR3, the DNA is TGTGCCAGCAGTAGGACAGACTACGAGCAGTACTTC. Translating it yields CASSRTDYEQYF.